The present entry profiles one T cell receptor (beta chain) with its context. TCRdb ran MiXCR on the 5' RACE reads and lists one entry per CDR3 protein. The table has hundreds of thousands of distinct CDR3 sequences, about 15% seen once. The CDR3 totals 16 residues. From germline, CDR1 is KGHDR and CDR2 SFDVKD. Losses at the gene ends were 0 bases for V and 2 bases for J; bases not matched to a gene: 3. The source of the sample is a study of T-cell memory formation after mild COVID-19. The chain links TRBV24-1 to TRBJ2-3; 8 positions agree with TRBD1. Material for sequencing was PBMCs or a T cell subset sorted from them (not recorded which). This clonotype was sampled from a young man who had mild COVID-19 (a few samples of this study predate the infection). Cell type and time point are not known. The chain's CDR3 is CATSDLYRGNTDTQYF. The CDR3 nucleotides are TGTGCCACCAGTGATTTGTACAGGGGGAACACAGATACGCAGTATTTT.